Below are 26 T cell receptor beta chains sequenced from a single sample in a study of cytomegalovirus exposure and HLA in healthy donors. A multiplex PCR was run with 60 Vbeta primers and 13 Jbeta primers. Clones were read by immunoSEQ multiplex PCR, and TCRdb kept only the in-frame ones, dropping some. The listing contains fewer than 60,000 clones. The sample consisted of PBMCs. Receptors originate from a woman between 40 and 55 years old in good health and CMV-seronegative.

The J gene is TRBJ2-7, the V gene TRBV19; perhaps TRBD1 as D (6 bases). V lost 6 bases, J lost 2 bases, and 14 bases lay in between. Germline CDR1 is LNHDA and CDR2 is SQIVND (reference sequence). The CDR3 is 14 amino acids. The CDR3 protein is CASSQGRIAYEQYF. The DNA for the CDR3 is TGTGCCAGTAGCCAGGGGCGGATCGCCTACGAGCAGTACTTC.

The chain links TRBV15 to TRBJ2-7; TRBD1 might be the D (6 bases). This CDR3 is 14 amino acids long. Germline lookup yields CDR1 LNHNV and CDR2 YYDKDF (reference sequence). V was clipped by 1 base and J by 6 bases, with 13 bases between them. The CDR3 sequence: CATSRGGLGGEQYF. CDR3 DNA sequence: TGTGCCACCAGCAGAGGGGGGCTCGGTGGCGAGCAGTACTTC. Full variable domain (missing parts from reference TRBV15 and TRBJ2-7): DAMVIQNPRYQVTQFGKPVTLSCSQTLNHNVMYWYQQKSSQAPKLLFHYYDKDFNNEADTPDNFQSRRPNTSFCFLDIRSPGLGDTAMYLCATSRGGLGGEQYFGPGTRLTVT.

The chain recombines TRBV5-6 with TRBJ2-5, with 9 bases that match TRBD1. The V and J ends lost 4 bases and 4 bases, in that order; junction bases with no gene match: 5. Per germline, CDR1 SGHDT and CDR2 YYEEEE. The CDR3 length is 14 residues. The DNA for the CDR3 is TGTGCCAGCAGCGGACAGGGGAAAGGAGAGACCCAGTACTTC. Its translation is CASSGQGKGETQYF. Based on the CDR3 plus reference TRBV5-6 and TRBJ2-5, the full variable domain is DAGVTQSPTHLIKTRGQQVTLRCSPKSGHDTVSWYQQALGQGPQFIFQYYEEEERQRGNFPDRFSGHQFPNYSSELNVNALLLGDSALYLCASSGQGKGETQYFGPGTRLLVL.

This CDR3 is CASSVEQGDTYEQYF. CDR3 sequence (DNA): TGTGCCAGCAGCGTAGAACAGGGGGATACCTACGAGCAGTACTTC. The gene calls are TRBV9 and TRBJ2-7; 8 bases line up with TRBD1. This CDR3 region has 15 residues. Losses at the gene ends were 0 bases for V and 2 bases for J; bases not matched to a gene: 4. The germline CDR1 and CDR2 sequences are SGDLS and YYNGEE.

This chain uses TRBV7-9 with TRBJ2-1; D may be TRBD2 (6 bases). Trimming took off 4 bases at V and 7 bases at J, with 20 bases between the two ends. CDR3 length equals 16 residues. The germline V gene encodes CDR1 SEHNR and CDR2 FQNEAQ (reference sequence). The CDR3 region has the DNA TGTGCCAGCAGCTCTATGGGACTTTCCCCCCGGAATGAGCAGTTCTTC. Amino acid sequence: CASSSMGLSPRNEQFF.

V and J are TRBV7-9 and TRBJ1-1; D remains unclear. Trimming shortened V by 4 bases and J by 3 bases, and 9 bases separated the two germline ends. The CDR3 spans 13 residues. Per the germline V gene, CDR1 is SEHNR and CDR2 is FQNEAQ (reference sequence). The CDR3 DNA sequence: TGTGCCAGCAGCTCCAATGTAGACACTGAAGCTTTCTTT. It translates to CASSSNVDTEAFF.

The V and J genes are TRBV6-6 and TRBJ2-2; the match to TRBD1 covers 9 bases. The germline V gene has CDR1 MNHNY and CDR2 SVGAGI (reference sequence). V lost 5 bases and J lost 6; bases outside the gene matches: 4. This CDR3 contains 14 residues. The CDR3 DNA reads TGTGCCAGCAGTCGGACAGGGGATTCCGGGGAGCTGTTTTTT. The encoded protein is CASSRTGDSGELFF.

Here the CDR3 DNA reads TGCAGCGTTGAATTGTCTAAACCGAACACCGGGGAGCTGTTTTTT. Its protein product is CSVELSKPNTGELFF. The V call is TRBV29-1, the J call TRBJ2-2; no clear D gene. The V end lost 2 bases, the J end lost 0 bases, and 10 bases lay between the germline ends. The CDR3 extends over 15 amino acids. Germline values: CDR1 SQVTM, CDR2 ANQGSEA.

The chain has TRBV4-1 and TRBJ1-3, with D hard to call. Trimming took 0 bases from V and 4 from J, leaving 13 bases between them. Germline CDR1 and CDR2: MGHRA and YSYEKL. This CDR3 region has 16 residues. The CDR3 DNA reads as TGCGCCAGCAGCCAAGATCACTCTGGTTTCGGAAACACCATATATTTT. Amino acids: CASSQDHSGFGNTIYF.

This chain links TRBV19 with TRBJ2-2, with D maybe TRBD2 (5 bases). The CDR3 is 15 residues long. V dropped 5 bases and J dropped 0 bases, with 10 bases sitting between them. From germline, CDR1 is LNHDA and CDR2 SQIVND (reference sequence). CDR3 coding DNA: TGTGCCAGTAGTGCGGGTGAAGCGAACACCGGGGAGCTGTTTTTT. It encodes CASSAGEANTGELFF.

This chain joins TRBV4-2 and TRBJ1-4; 10 bases map to TRBD1. Per the germline V gene, CDR1 is LGHNA and CDR2 is YNFKEQ. V lost 0 bases, J lost 4 bases, and 11 bases stayed unmatched. This CDR3 spans 19 amino acids. The CDR3 DNA reads TGTGCCAGCAGCCAAGAGGCGCTCGTAGGACAGGGGGATAATGAAAAACTGTTTTTT. Amino acids: CASSQEALVGQGDNEKLFF.

The chain links TRBV30 to TRBJ1-6; the D gene is possibly TRBD1 (5 bases). The germline CDR1 and CDR2 sequences are GTSNPN and SVGIG (reference sequence). V lost 2 bases and J 3 bases, leaving 20 bases between the germline ends. The CDR3 has 18 amino acids. CDR3 region: CAWSNGALWSYYNSPLHF. CDR3 DNA sequence: TGTGCCTGGAGTAATGGGGCTCTTTGGAGCTACTATAATTCACCCCTCCACTTT.

This chain joins TRBV30 and TRBJ2-5; TRBD1 might be the D (6 bases). Germline CDR1 reads GTSNPN; CDR2 reads SVGIG (reference sequence). This CDR3 is 14 amino acids long. The V end was cut by 0 bases, the J end by 5 bases, with 13 bases between. CDR3 residues: CAWSVQGRGETQYF. The DNA for the CDR3 is TGTGCCTGGAGTGTACAGGGTCGTGGGGAGACCCAGTACTTC.

The chain is built from TRBV10-3 and TRBJ1-1; TRBD1 is a possible D gene (5 bases). Per germline, CDR1 ENHRY and CDR2 SYGVKD. Between the trimmed V and J ends, which lost 2 bases and 5 bases, there was a span of 15 bases. The CDR3 consists of 15 residues. CDR3 sequence reads: CAISELSGAGTEAFF. The CDR3 coding sequence is TGTGCCATCAGTGAGCTTAGTGGGGCTGGTACTGAAGCTTTCTTT.

This chain connects TRBV27 to TRBJ1-5, with D unresolved. The V end was cut by 1 base, the J end by 0 bases, with 7 bases between. CDR3 length equals 15 residues. From germline, CDR1 is MNHEY and CDR2 SMNVEV (reference sequence). The CDR3 DNA sequence: TGTGCCAGCAGTTTATATTCGGGTAGCAATCAGCCCCAGCATTTT. The encoded protein is CASSLYSGSNQPQHF.

The chain joins TRBV11-2 to TRBJ1-6, with D possibly TRBD1 on 5 matching bases. CDR1 is SGHAT and CDR2 is FQNNGV in the germline V gene. The CDR3 totals 16 residues. Trimming took 0 bases from V and 11 from J, leaving 17 bases between them. This CDR3 reads CASSLDPGRDGAPLHF. DNA of the CDR3: TGTGCCAGCAGCTTAGATCCGGGGCGGGATGGGGCACCCCTCCACTTT. Variable domain in full (rest from reference TRBV11-2 and TRBJ1-6): EAGVAQSPRYKIIEKRQSVAFWCNPISGHATLYWYQQILGQGPKLLIQFQNNGVVDDSQLPKDRFSAERLKGVDSTLKIQPAKLEDSAVYLCASSLDPGRDGAPLHFGNGTRLTVT.

The chain is built from TRBV28 and TRBJ1-1; possibly TRBD1 for D (6 bases). Trimming removed 6 bases at V and 1 base at J, with 15 bases between. Germline-derived CDR1 and CDR2 are MDHEN and SYDVKM. The CDR3 consists of 15 residues. CDR3 sequence: CASRNTGMGNTEAFF. CDR3 coding DNA: TGTGCCAGCAGAAACACAGGGATGGGGAACACTGAAGCTTTCTTT.

CDR3 protein: CASSASGQGVGYTF. The CDR3 coding sequence is TGTGCCAGCAGCGCCTCGGGACAGGGAGTTGGCTACACCTTC. The V call is TRBV2, the J call TRBJ1-2; the match to TRBD1 covers 9 bases. The CDR3 length is 14 residues. Trimming at V came to 6 bases and at J to 7 bases, leaving 9 bases not matched to a gene. Germline V gives CDR1 SNHLY, CDR2 FYNNEI.

The chain carries TRBV29-1 and TRBJ2-4; 8 bases align to TRBD2. The CDR3 loop spans 17 amino acids. Looked up from germline, CDR1 is SQVTM and CDR2 is ANQGSEA. V lost 4 bases to trimming and J lost 0 bases; unmatched junction nucleotides: 11. CDR3 protein: CSVVDSGSILAKNIQYF. The CDR3 DNA reads as TGCAGCGTTGTAGACAGCGGGAGCATCTTAGCCAAAAACATTCAGTACTTC.

The chain combines TRBV9 with TRBJ1-2, with TRBD1 matching over 7 bases. This CDR3 spans 14 amino acids. Germline loops: CDR1 SGDLS, CDR2 YYNGEE. The V segment lost 4 bases and the J segment 7 bases; nucleotides outside the gene matches: 10. CDR3 sequence reads: CASSTPDRAGGYTF. Written as DNA, the CDR3 is TGTGCCAGCAGCACTCCTGACAGGGCGGGTGGCTACACCTTC.

The chain carries TRBV28 and TRBJ1-1; no reliable D call. Looked up from germline, CDR1 is MDHEN and CDR2 is SYDVKM. V gave up 2 bases and J gave up 1 base, with 5 bases separating them. The CDR3 spans 13 residues. The CDR3 reads CASSLARNTEAFF. The CDR3 DNA reads TGTGCCAGCAGTTTAGCGCGGAACACTGAAGCTTTCTTT.

The chain recombines TRBV7-2 with TRBJ1-1; a weak D match, TRBD1 (5 bases). The CDR3 extends over 14 amino acids. Trimming took off 5 bases at V and 4 bases at J, with 14 bases between the two ends. Germline V CDR1 and CDR2: SGHTA, FQGNSA. In DNA form, the CDR3 reads TGTGCCAGCAGCCCCAGGGTATCTAGCACTGAAGCTTTCTTT. Residues: CASSPRVSSTEAFF.

Notes on this clone: Sequence at one end of the junction differs from germline and may be a read error. The chain employs TRBV18 and TRBJ1-1, with 7 bases aligning to TRBD1. This CDR3 is built from 17 residues. Germline-derived CDR1 and CDR2 are KGHSH and LQKENI. The CDR3 reads CASSPPVRQGLNTEDFF. CDR3 coding DNA: TGTGCCAGCTCACCACCCGTCAGACAGGGCCTGAACACTGAAGATTTCTTT.

V gene TRBV5-6 combines with J gene TRBJ1-6; the match to TRBD1 covers 9 bases. V lost 3 bases and J lost 5; bases outside the gene matches: 6. Germline CDR1 reads SGHDT; CDR2 reads YYEEEE. The CDR3 is 16 residues long. CDR3 region: CASSYLGTGNNSPLHF. Here the CDR3 DNA reads TGTGCCAGCAGCTACCTCGGGACAGGGAATAATTCACCCCTCCACTTT.

V is TRBV6-6 and J is TRBJ2-7, with TRBD1 matching over 8 bases. Germline trimming cut 4 bases from V and 4 bases from J; bases unmatched to any gene: 6. The CDR3 is 14 amino acids. Per germline, CDR1 MNHNY and CDR2 SVGAGI (reference sequence). The DNA for the CDR3 is TGTGCCAGCAGTTCAGGACAGGGCCAATACGAGCAGTACTTC. Amino acids: CASSSGQGQYEQYF.

The genes are TRBV9 and TRBJ2-1; 8 bases match TRBD1. Germline V gene lookup returns CDR1 SGDLS and CDR2 YYNGEE. V lost 0 bases to trimming and J lost 5 bases; unmatched junction nucleotides: 4. The CDR3 sequence is 15 residues long. DNA of the CDR3: TGTGCCAGCAGCGTAGCTCCGGACAGGGACAATGAGCAGTTCTTC. Translating it yields CASSVAPDRDNEQFF.